These 30 T cell receptor beta chains originate from one sample sequenced in a study of T cells in Graves' hyperthyroidism and ophthalmopathy. TCR beta CDR3 region amplification was performed from RNA transcripts. The HTBI primer set drove a first-round RT-PCR of the TCR CDR3. One entry per CDR3 protein results from TCRdb running MiXCR on the multiplex PCR reads. The sample shows hundreds of thousands of distinct CDR3 sequences, less than 15% of them seen only once. The source material was blood. Receptors were obtained from a woman aged 18-35 years with Graves' hyperthyroidism.

This chain uses TRBV6-5 with TRBJ2-7; D remains ambiguous. With 0 bases removed from V and 5 bases from J, the gap between germline ends came to 8 bases. CDR3 length: 13 amino acids. Germline V gene lookup returns CDR1 MNHEY and CDR2 SVGAGI. CDR3 nucleotides: TGTGCCAGCAGTTACTCGACGGGCCACGAGCAGTACTTC. This sequence encodes CASSYSTGHEQYF.

The V gene is TRBV19, the J gene TRBJ1-1, with D unresolved. The CDR3 has 14 residues. CDR1 and CDR2 from the germline V gene are LNHDA and SQIVND (reference sequence). V gave up 6 bases and J gave up 0 bases, with 11 bases separating them. In DNA, the CDR3 is TGTGCCAGTAGATCTCAGATAGTGAACACTGAAGCTTTCTTT. Amino acids: CASRSQIVNTEAFF.

The sample holds many counts of this clonotype. The chain links TRBV7-2 to TRBJ1-1; D gene uncertain. Between the trimmed V and J ends, which lost 2 bases and 2 bases, there was a span of 15 bases. CDR1 SGHTA and CDR2 FQGNSA come from the germline V gene. The CDR3 length is 16 residues. The CDR3 loop is CASSLQFSARNTEAFF. The CDR3 region has the DNA TGTGCCAGCAGCTTACAATTTTCAGCCAGAAACACTGAAGCTTTCTTT.

This clonotype was detected ten times or more. V and J are TRBV7-8 and TRBJ2-3; D is undetermined. The V gene's germline CDR1 is SGHVS and CDR2 FQNEAQ. Trimming shortened V by 5 bases and J by 1 base, and 13 bases separated the two germline ends. This CDR3 is built from 15 residues. The CDR3 coding sequence is TGTGCCAGCAGCCTGATGGGGTATCGCACAGATACGCAGTATTTT. It encodes CASSLMGYRTDTQYF.

The V gene is TRBV10-3, the J gene TRBJ2-2; a weak D match, TRBD2 (5 bases). The CDR3 extends over 16 amino acids. The ends were cut back, 2 bases at V and 5 bases at J, with 15 bases in the middle. CDR1 and CDR2 (germline): ENHRY, SYGVKD. The CDR3, as DNA: TGTGCCATCAGTGAGGCGGTAGCGAGTAGAACCGGGGAGCTGTTTTTT. Translating gives CAISEAVASRTGELFF.

The chain uses TRBV19 and TRBJ2-3, with 10 nucleotides matching TRBD2. Per germline, CDR1 LNHDA and CDR2 SQIVND (reference sequence). J gave up 2 bases and V 4 bases, and 9 bases lay outside the gene matches. The CDR3 totals 17 residues. CDR3 region: CASSTSLAGKLTDTQYF. CDR3 sequence (DNA): TGTGCCAGTAGTACATCACTAGCGGGAAAACTCACAGATACGCAGTATTTT.

The rearrangement uses TRBV28 and TRBJ2-2; 9 nucleotides match TRBD2. Trimming at V came to 4 bases and at J to 3 bases, leaving 15 bases not matched to a gene. CDR3 length equals 19 residues. In germline, CDR1 is MDHEN, CDR2 SYDVKM. In nucleotides, the CDR3 is TGTGCCAGCAGTTCCTTTAAGCTGTTGACTAGCGGATACACCGGGGAGCTGTTTTTT. It codes for CASSSFKLLTSGYTGELFF.

The V gene is TRBV4-2, the J gene TRBJ2-2; 13 bases agree with TRBD2. There are 18 residues in the CDR3. Germline assignment: CDR1 LGHNA and CDR2 YNFKEQ. The V gene end was trimmed by 4 bases and the J gene end by 1 base; junction bases not matched to a gene: 6. CDR3 DNA sequence: TGTGCCAGCAGCCTTCTGGGACTAGCGGGGATGAACACCGGGGAGCTGTTTTTT. Translated, it gives CASSLLGLAGMNTGELFF.

The chain links TRBV4-1 to TRBJ1-5, with D possibly being TRBD1 (5 bases). Between the trimmed V and J ends, which lost 3 bases and 4 bases, there was a span of 10 bases. CDR1 is MGHRA and CDR2 is YSYEKL in the germline V gene. This CDR3 has 14 amino acids. Written as DNA, the CDR3 is TGCGCCAGCAGCCACCCGGGGGGGAATCAGCCCCAGCATTTT. It yields the protein CASSHPGGNQPQHF.

This clonotype was recorded many times. The CDR3 DNA is TGTGCCAGCAGCGCCGGGACTAGGGGAAACACCGGGGAGCTGTTTTTT. Translated: CASSAGTRGNTGELFF. This chain connects TRBV11-2 to TRBJ2-2; TRBD2 matches at 8 bases. The V gene's germline CDR1 is SGHAT and CDR2 FQNNGV. V lost 5 bases to trimming and J lost 2 bases; unmatched junction nucleotides: 7. The CDR3 is 16 amino acids.

For this clonotype: A much larger clone lies one base from this, so it may be a read error. The chain is built from TRBV10-3 and TRBJ2-1; 14 bases align to TRBD2. Matching the DNA end better, TRBJ2-7 makes the J call doubtful. The CDR3 consists of 14 residues. Germline assignment: CDR1 ENHRY and CDR2 SYGVKD. The CDR3 sequence: CAAGTSGGYNEQYF. The CDR3 coding sequence is TGTGCCGCCGGGACTAGCGGGGGTTACAATGAGCAGTACTTC.

This clonotype has a count of ten or more. J is TRBJ1-5 and V is TRBV20-1, with D unclear. Trimming took 3 bases from V and 2 from J, leaving 8 bases between them. This CDR3 has 13 amino acids. The germline V gene encodes CDR1 DFQATT and CDR2 SNEGSKA (reference sequence). The CDR3 coding sequence is TGCAGTGCTAGGCCAGACGGCAATCAGCCCCAGCATTTT. Residues: CSARPDGNQPQHF.

This clonotype was recorded many times. The chain links TRBV7-2 to TRBJ2-1; 10 nucleotides match TRBD2. This CDR3 has 17 residues. The V gene's germline CDR1 is SGHTA and CDR2 FQGNSA. With 1 base clipped from V and 6 bases from J, the junction kept 9 bases outside the gene matches. CDR3 protein: CASSLVPPRTSGNEQFF. CDR3 DNA: TGTGCCAGCAGCTTAGTTCCACCCAGGACTAGCGGCAATGAGCAGTTCTTC.

This clonotype showed up many times. The chain recombines TRBV7-9 with TRBJ1-4; perhaps TRBD1 as D (6 bases). This CDR3 contains 16 residues. The V and J ends lost 5 bases and 5 bases respectively, with 18 bases between them. Per germline, CDR1 SEHNR and CDR2 FQNEAQ (reference sequence). The CDR3 nucleotides are TGTGCCAGCAGCCCCGGGACAAGTGACTTAAATGAAAAACTGTTTTTT. This codes for CASSPGTSDLNEKLFF.

This clonotype was found a few times. The rearrangement joins TRBV12-3 or TRBV12-4 to TRBJ2-7, with 7 positions matching TRBD1. V dropped 7 bases and J dropped 3; count of bases not matched to a gene: 9. This CDR3 is built from 14 residues. CDR3 in DNA: TGTGCCAGCACCACCTCCAGGGGGAACTACGAGCAGTACTTC. This encodes CASTTSRGNYEQYF.

In its sample, this clonotype was seen a few times. This rearrangement joins TRBV7-3 to TRBJ2-5, with unresolved D. Germline CDR1 and CDR2: SGHTA and FQGTGA. The V end was cut by 2 bases, the J end by 5 bases, with 15 bases between. The length of the CDR3 is 15 residues. This CDR3 is CASSLDGRVGETQYF. The CDR3 bases are TGTGCCAGCAGCTTAGACGGCAGAGTGGGGGAGACCCAGTACTTC. Complete variable domain (other parts from reference TRBV7-3 and TRBJ2-5): GAGVSQTPSNKVTEKGKYVELRCDPISGHTALYWYRQSLGQGPEFLIYFQGTGAADDSGLPNDRFFAVRPEGSVSTLKIQRTERGDSAVYLCASSLDGRVGETQYFGPGTRLLVL.

V usage is TRBV5-1 and J usage is TRBJ2-1; D possibly corresponds to TRBD2 (5 bases). Germline lookup yields CDR1 SGHRS and CDR2 YFSETQ. The V end lost 1 base, the J end lost 5 bases, and 13 bases lay between the germline ends. This CDR3 comprises 15 residues. In nucleotides, the CDR3 is TGCGCCAGCAGCTTGACACCACGGGGTAACAATGAGCAGTTCTTC. It yields the protein CASSLTPRGNNEQFF.

This clonotype was seen many times. The chain has TRBV20-1 and TRBJ1-1, with TRBD1 matching 10 bases. Germline assignment: CDR1 DFQATT and CDR2 SNEGSKA (reference sequence). There are 19 residues in the CDR3. Trimming took 0 bases from V and 1 from J; bases not matched to a gene: 14. The CDR3 spells CSARDGMGQGSRKNTEAFF. The CDR3 nucleotides read TGCAGTGCTAGAGATGGGATGGGACAGGGGTCGAGAAAGAACACTGAAGCTTTCTTT.

This clonotype was seen repeatedly, ten times or more. The chain links TRBV6-1 to TRBJ1-5; perhaps TRBD1 as D (5 bases). Germline-derived CDR1 and CDR2 are MNHNS and SASEGT. Trimming cost V 4 bases and J 9 bases, with 22 bases left between them. The CDR3 totals 16 residues. The CDR3 loop reads CASSAFSGTGGWPQHF. The CDR3 region has the DNA TGTGCCAGCAGTGCCTTCTCCGGGACGGGAGGTTGGCCCCAGCATTTT.

The chain is built from TRBV11-2 and TRBJ1-1, with D hard to call. Germline lookup yields CDR1 SGHAT and CDR2 FQNNGV. The V end was cut by 5 bases, the J end by 0 bases, with 10 bases between. This CDR3 has 14 amino acids. CDR3 sequence reads: CASSRAGMNTEAFF. CDR3 sequence (DNA): TGTGCCAGCAGCAGGGCGGGCATGAACACTGAAGCTTTCTTT.

This clonotype was found a few times. The chain carries TRBV6-5 and TRBJ2-7; 10 positions match TRBD1. V lost 1 base and J lost 2; bases outside the gene matches: 5. This CDR3 comprises 16 residues. CDR1 is MNHEY, CDR2 SVGAGI, per germline. CDR3 amino acids: CASSYFAGTGAYEQYF. The CDR3 DNA is TGTGCCAGCAGTTACTTTGCCGGGACAGGGGCCTACGAGCAGTACTTC.

The chain combines TRBV27 with TRBJ2-3; maybe TRBD1 (6 bases). The CDR3 covers 15 residues. Per germline, CDR1 MNHEY and CDR2 SMNVEV (reference sequence). Deletions cut 5 bases from V and 0 bases from J, with 12 bases between. The CDR3 protein is CASSTGPYSTDTQYF. In DNA, the CDR3 is TGTGCCAGCAGTACAGGGCCCTATAGCACAGATACGCAGTATTTT.

Worth noting for this clonotype: The junction shows a germline mismatch at one end, possibly a read error. The CDR3 loop is CAISEPTASSDEQYF. In nucleotides, the CDR3 is TGTGCCATCAGTGAGCCGACAGCTTCCTCCGACGAGCAGTACTTC. This chain connects TRBV10-3 to TRBJ2-7; maybe TRBD1 (5 bases). CDR1 and CDR2 from the germline V gene are ENHRY and SYGVKD. This CDR3 contains 15 residues.

This clonotype was seen ten or more times. J is TRBJ1-1 and V is TRBV6-5, with 8 positions matching TRBD1. The CDR3 totals 14 residues. Per the germline V gene, CDR1 is MNHEY and CDR2 is SVGAGI. Trimming cost V 2 bases and J 1 base; bases outside gene matches: 0. Here the CDR3 reads CASSYGTGNTEAFF. The CDR3 bases are TGTGCCAGCAGTTACGGGACAGGGAACACTGAAGCTTTCTTT.

This clonotype has a count of ten or more. This chain uses TRBV13 with TRBJ2-3, with 7 bases matching TRBD2. V shed 1 base, J shed 6 bases, and the junction held 10 bases outside the gene matches. The CDR3 has 16 amino acids. CDR1 is PRHDT, CDR2 FYEKMQ, per germline (reference sequence). Here the CDR3 reads CASSLVGAGVKDTQYF. CDR3 in DNA: TGTGCCAGCAGCTTAGTGGGTGCGGGAGTCAAGGATACGCAGTATTTT. Full variable domain (outside the CDR3, taken from reference TRBV13 and TRBJ2-3): AAGVIQSPRHLIKEKRETATLKCYPIPRHDTVYWYQQGPGQDPQFLISFYEKMQSDKGSIPDRFSAQQFSDYHSELNMSSLELGDSALYFCASSLVGAGVKDTQYFGPGTRLTVL.

This clonotype was seen many times. The chain joins TRBV7-8 to TRBJ2-3; TRBD1 aligns across 8 bases. There are 16 residues in the CDR3. From germline, CDR1 is SGHVS and CDR2 FQNEAQ. V shed 2 bases, J shed 2 bases, and the junction held 6 bases outside the gene matches. CDR3 DNA: TGTGCCAGCAGCTTATTGGGCCAGGGGGCCACAGATACGCAGTATTTT. It yields the protein CASSLLGQGATDTQYF.

The chain carries TRBV7-9 and TRBJ2-3; TRBD2 aligns across 10 bases. Germline V gene lookup returns CDR1 SEHNR and CDR2 FQNEAQ (reference sequence). The trim removed 5 bases at V and 4 bases at J, leaving 9 bases unmatched. CDR3 length: 16 residues. CDR3 region: CASSLIAGGLADTQYF. CDR3 in DNA: TGTGCCAGCAGCCTGATAGCGGGAGGATTGGCAGATACGCAGTATTTT.

The sample holds a few counts of this clonotype. The chain is built from TRBV24-1 and TRBJ2-4, with 14 bases fitting TRBD2. This CDR3 contains 18 residues. J lost 7 bases, V lost 3 bases, and 10 bases had no gene match. Per germline, CDR1 KGHDR and CDR2 SFDVKD. The chain's CDR3 is CATSDTGTSGSRGNIQYF. The CDR3 DNA reads TGTGCCACCAGTGATACTGGGACTAGCGGGAGCCGGGGGAACATTCAGTACTTC.

This clonotype was observed many times. The CDR3 reads CASSYSTTPSGRAYTGELFF. As DNA, the CDR3 is TGTGCCAGCAGTTACTCCACAACACCGAGCGGGAGGGCCTACACCGGGGAGCTGTTTTTT. This sequence joins TRBV6-6 and TRBJ2-2; 10 nucleotides match TRBD2. V was pared by 0 bases and J by 3 bases, with 13 bases of the junction left unmatched. There are 20 residues in the CDR3. CDR1 is MNHNY, CDR2 SVGAGI, per germline (reference sequence).

A single count supports this clonotype. V usage is TRBV20-1 and J usage is TRBJ2-1; 8 bases line up with TRBD2. V was clipped by 0 bases and J by 4 bases; unmatched bases: 11. The CDR3 contains 17 residues. In germline, CDR1 is DFQATT, CDR2 SNEGSKA (reference sequence). CDR3 loop: CSARDPHLERGYNEQFF. CDR3 sequence (DNA): TGCAGTGCTAGAGACCCACACTTGGAGCGGGGGTACAATGAGCAGTTCTTC.